Included here is one T cell receptor beta chain sequence, with context. Sequencing used immunoSEQ multiplex PCR; TCRdb keeps in-frame clones, though not all of them. The data hold roughly 410,000 clones, with 96% observed a single time. The data derive from a study of shared clonotypes between healthy human individuals. V lost 2 bases and J lost 4, with 6 bases in between. The CDR3 runs 13 residues. Germline CDR1 and CDR2: SGHAT and FQNNGV. Sequencing used memory CD8+ T cells sorted from blood. Specified subset: CD45RO+ cells pooled with CCR7-negative TemRA cells. The chain carries TRBV11-2 and TRBJ1-5; D not resolved. The clonotype comes from a young man in good health. CDR3 amino acids: CASSLSPNQPQHF. The CDR3 DNA reads TGTGCCAGCAGCTTAAGTCCGAATCAGCCCCAGCATTTT.